A selection of T cell receptor beta chains follows, all from one sample in a study of blood T cell repertoires in COVID-19. Produced via immunoSEQ multiplex PCR; TCRdb's table is partial and in-frame only. Here the sample spans 85,000 to 100,000 clones, around 88% being singletons. The material sequenced was peripheral blood. These receptor sequences come from a man in his sixties with acute or convalescent COVID-19. CDR3s include the opening cysteine and the closing phenylalanine or tryptophan.

V	J	CDR3
TRBV30	TRBJ1-2	CAWGDSNYGYTF
TRBV9	TRBJ1-1	CASSVVWQNTEAFF
TRBV12-5	TRBJ1-2	CASGLVPYVVHNYGYTF
TRBV18	TRBJ2-5	CASSPYVTGEETQYF
TRBV19	TRBJ1-6	CASSIGSVGTGNSPLHF
TRBV2	TRBJ2-5	CASRPSGGARETQYF
TRBV7-9	TRBJ2-1	CASSPKRLETYNEQFF
TRBV2	TRBJ1-3	CASRTGQGGGNTIYF
TRBV24-1	TRBJ2-3	CATSDPDRNTDTQYF
TRBV27	TRBJ1-1	CASSLSGAVPNTEAFF
TRBV5-1	TRBJ2-5	CASSYTGTAAGETQYF
TRBV9	TRBJ1-3	CASSAFGTGVIAGNTIYF
TRBV5-4	TRBJ1-2	CATQPGEASNYGYTF
TRBV29-1	TRBJ2-1	CSVGGLAGFEQFF
TRBV30	TRBJ2-7	CAWSPQSYEQYF
TRBV19	TRBJ1-1	CASSNTGGWKTEAFF
TRBV27	TRBJ2-2	CASSFRLDTGELFF
TRBV30	TRBJ2-7	CAWSDRDRVLVRSYEQYF
TRBV5-4	TRBJ1-3	CASSLDGYSGNTIYF
TRBV5-7	TRBJ2-7	CASSGERVWDYEQYF
TRBV3-1/TRBV3-2	TRBJ2-5	CASSPGLAGGETQYF
TRBV23-1	TRBJ1-2	CASRTGIGWGYTF
TRBV30	TRBJ2-5	CAWSVAAGGTETQYF
TRBV19	TRBJ2-7	CASSRRGASSYEQYF
TRBV5-8	TRBJ1-3	CASSSGDRSGNTIYF
TRBV11-2	TRBJ1-3	CASSLDAGRNTIYF
TRBV5-5	TRBJ1-2	CASSPSPWDRGLNGYTF
TRBV27	TRBJ1-2	CASSFTGTGLYGYTF
TRBV3-1/TRBV3-2	TRBJ1-4	CASSITRNEKLFF
TRBV25-1	TRBJ1-2	CASTPQRGLGGYTF
TRBV28	TRBJ2-1	CASGFGEQFF
TRBV9	TRBJ1-1	CASSVSIRTGIDTEAFF
TRBV3-1/TRBV3-2	TRBJ2-7	CASSQVQGGIYEQYF
TRBV7-2	TRBJ2-1	CASSLGLASYNEQFF
TRBV19	TRBJ2-7	CASSSGQGILYEQYF
TRBV7-2	TRBJ2-5	CASSPRDRPTETQYF
TRBV7-9	TRBJ1-3	CASSQAFGNTIYF
TRBV29-1	TRBJ2-1	CSVETERETGNEQFF
TRBV6-5	TRBJ1-1	CASSTSGGTEAFF
TRBV21-1	TRBJ2-3	CASSPPLGRGAPPDTDTQYF
TRBV28	TRBJ1-2	CASSLSLYGYTF
TRBV21-1	TRBJ1-5	CASSKAGRANQPQHF
TRBV27	TRBJ1-2	CASSNLWAPQGGYGYTF
TRBV7-8	TRBJ1-2	CASSLSTTNYGYTF
TRBV3-1/TRBV3-2	TRBJ2-2	CASSQPYSGITGELFF
TRBV6-5	TRBJ2-7	CASSYAGLGEQYF
TRBV28	TRBJ2-5	CASSFTGGRETQYF
TRBV7-2	TRBJ1-1	CASSATGGISGEAFF
TRBV29-1	TRBJ2-1	CSVRLAGGAYNEQFF
TRBV5-4	TRBJ1-1	CASSLIDRNTEAFF
TRBV20-1	TRBJ2-3	CSASGLAGAADTQYF
TRBV7-6	TRBJ2-5	CASSLARTVSETQYF
TRBV10-3	TRBJ2-6	CAISESRGTLSGANVLTF
TRBV2	TRBJ2-7	CASSEWPGYEQYF
TRBV7-2	TRBJ2-7	CASSRTSGGTPYEQYF
TRBV27	TRBJ1-1	CASSFNRLITGGAFF
TRBV19	TRBJ2-5	CGTEVRETQYF